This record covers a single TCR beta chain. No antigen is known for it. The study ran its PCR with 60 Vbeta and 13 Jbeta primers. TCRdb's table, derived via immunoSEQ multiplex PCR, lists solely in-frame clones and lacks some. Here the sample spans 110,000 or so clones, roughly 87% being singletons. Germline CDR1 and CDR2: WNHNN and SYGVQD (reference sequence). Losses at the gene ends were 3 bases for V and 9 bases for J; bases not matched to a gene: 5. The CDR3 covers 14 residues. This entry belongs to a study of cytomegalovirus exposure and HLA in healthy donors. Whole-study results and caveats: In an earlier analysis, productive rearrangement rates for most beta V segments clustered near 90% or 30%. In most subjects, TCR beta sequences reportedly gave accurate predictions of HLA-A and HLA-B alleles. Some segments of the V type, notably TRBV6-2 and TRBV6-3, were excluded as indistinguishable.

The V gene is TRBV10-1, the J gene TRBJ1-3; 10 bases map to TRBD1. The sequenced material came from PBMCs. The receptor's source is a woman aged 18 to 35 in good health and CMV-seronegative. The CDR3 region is CASSDDRGLVTIYF. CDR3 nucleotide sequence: TGCGCCAGCAGTGACGACAGGGGGCTAGTCACCATATATTTT.